These 29 T cell receptor beta chains share one sample of origin, sequenced in a study of blood T cell repertoires in COVID-19. Sequencing used immunoSEQ multiplex PCR; TCRdb keeps in-frame clones, though not all of them. Altogether 200,000 to 250,000 clones are present, less than 90% being singletons, with the ten largest covering approximately 6.2%. Sequencing was done on a sample of PBMCs or T cells enriched from blood (not recorded which). All receptors derive from a woman between 40 and 55 years old who had recovered from COVID-19.

This chain links TRBV12-3 or TRBV12-4 with TRBJ1-1; D may be TRBD1 (6 bases). Trimming stripped 6 bases from V and 7 bases from J, with 12 bases between. The CDR3 loop spans 12 amino acids. The CDR3 region has the DNA TGTGCCAGCAGCAAAGGGGGATTTGAAGCTTTCTTT. Translating it yields CASSKGGFEAFF.

The CDR3 loop reads CAISERLAGGNEQFF. In nucleotides, the CDR3 is TGTGCCATCAGTGAGCGTTTAGCGGGAGGTAATGAGCAGTTCTTC. This chain links TRBV10-3 with TRBJ2-1, with TRBD2 matching over 10 bases. V shed 2 bases and J 7 bases; nucleotides not matched to a gene: 5. CDR1 and CDR2 from the germline V gene are ENHRY and SYGVKD. The CDR3 is made up of 15 amino acids.

The chain couples TRBV6-5 to TRBJ1-5; a weak D match, TRBD1 (6 bases). The CDR3 totals 14 residues. Trimming took off 4 bases at V and 8 bases at J, with 15 bases between the two ends. CDR1 is MNHEY, CDR2 SVGAGI, per germline. The CDR3: CASSSSGGVKPQHF. CDR3 bases: TGTGCCAGCAGTTCGTCTGGGGGCGTGAAGCCCCAGCATTTT.

CDR3 residues: CASSRSTGTILPEQFF. CDR3 DNA sequence: TGCGCCAGCAGCCGCTCAACCGGGACTATCCTCCCTGAGCAGTTCTTC. This chain links TRBV5-1 with TRBJ2-1; 7 bases align to TRBD2. The V gene's germline CDR1 is SGHRS and CDR2 YFSETQ. After removal of 4 bases from V and 9 bases from J, the junction contained 16 bases not matched to a gene. The CDR3 covers 16 residues.

This chain uses TRBV7-9 with TRBJ2-2; D may be TRBD2 (7 bases). Germline CDR1 is SEHNR and CDR2 is FQNEAQ (reference sequence). Trimming left V 7 bases short and J 2 bases short, with 14 bases between. The CDR3 has 15 amino acids. CDR3 sequence: CASKGGDTNTGELFF. Written as DNA, the CDR3 is TGTGCCAGCAAAGGGGGGGATACTAACACCGGGGAGCTGTTTTTT.

V and J are TRBV6-5 and TRBJ2-7; D may be TRBD1 (5 bases). Trimming cost V 0 bases and J 1 base, with 7 bases left between them. From germline, CDR1 is MNHEY and CDR2 SVGAGI. The CDR3 length is 14 residues. The CDR3 loop reads CASSYSKGSYEQYF. Here the CDR3 DNA reads TGTGCCAGCAGTTACTCGAAGGGGTCCTACGAGCAGTACTTC.

This clone occurred a few times. The rearrangement links TRBV5-5 to TRBJ2-3, with a tentative D call TRBD1 (7 bases). CDR3 length equals 14 residues. V lost 7 bases and J lost 1, with 13 bases in between. Germline V gene data show CDR1 as SGHKS and CDR2 as YYEKEE (reference sequence). The DNA for the CDR3 is TGTGCCAGCGGTACAGGGGAGGGCACAGATACGCAGTATTTT. Translating it yields CASGTGEGTDTQYF.

V usage is TRBV6-5 and J usage is TRBJ1-4; perhaps TRBD1 as D (5 bases). Germline V gives CDR1 MNHEY, CDR2 SVGAGI. There are 14 residues in the CDR3. The CDR3 sequence: CAQGAGGVMEKLFF. The CDR3 DNA reads as TGTGCGCAAGGGGCAGGCGGGGTGATGGAAAAACTGTTTTTT.

This sequence joins TRBV7-9 and TRBJ2-1, with a possible D match to TRBD2 (5 bases). The CDR3 is made up of 13 amino acids. Germline V gene lookup returns CDR1 SEHNR and CDR2 FQNEAQ (reference sequence). Trimming removed 3 bases at V and 8 bases at J, with 11 bases between. The CDR3 region is CASSLVDGDEQFF. For the CDR3, the DNA is TGTGCCAGCAGCTTGGTGGACGGGGATGAGCAGTTCTTC.

This clone appeared a few times. The rearrangement links TRBV28 to TRBJ2-7; 8 positions match TRBD2. The CDR3 has 16 amino acids. V lost 4 bases and J lost 0; bases outside the gene matches: 8. Germline values: CDR1 MDHEN, CDR2 SYDVKM. The CDR3 loop reads CASSYPSSGSSYEQYF. The CDR3 nucleotides read TGTGCCAGCAGTTACCCTTCAAGCGGGAGCTCCTACGAGCAGTACTTC.

The CDR3 sequence: CASSLKTGAYGYTF. In nucleotides, the CDR3 is TGTGCCAGCAGCCTTAAGACAGGAGCCTATGGCTACACCTTC. The chain has TRBV3-1 (or the pseudogene TRBV3-2) and TRBJ1-2, with TRBD1 as a possible D gene (6 bases). The CDR3 contains 14 residues. Trimming left V 4 bases short and J 4 bases short, with 13 bases between. Germline V lookup: CDR1 LGHDT, CDR2 YNNKEL (reference sequence).

V usage is TRBV18 and J usage is TRBJ2-1; 11 bases are a match to TRBD2. Trimming at V came to 5 bases and at J to 1 base, leaving 4 bases not matched to a gene. CDR1 and CDR2 from the germline V gene are KGHSH and LQKENI. The CDR3 consists of 16 residues. The CDR3 loop reads CASSRTSGSSYNEQFF. The CDR3 DNA is TGTGCCAGCTCAAGAACTAGCGGGAGTTCCTACAATGAGCAGTTCTTC.

This chain connects TRBV3-1 (or the pseudogene TRBV3-2) to TRBJ1-2, with D possibly TRBD1 on 6 matching bases. The V end was cut by 6 bases, the J end by 4 bases, with 12 bases between. Germline CDR1 reads LGHDT; CDR2 reads YNNKEL (reference sequence). This CDR3 has 13 amino acids. CDR3 amino acids: CASRVTGTYGYTF. The CDR3 nucleotides read TGTGCCAGCAGGGTAACAGGGACCTATGGCTACACCTTC.

The gene calls are TRBV7-3 and TRBJ2-7, with 8 nucleotides matching TRBD1. Germline loops: CDR1 SGHTA, CDR2 FQGTGA. V was pared by 2 bases and J by 5 bases, with 8 bases of the junction left unmatched. This CDR3 region has 15 residues. CDR3 nucleotide sequence: TGTGCCAGCAGCTTATCCGGACAGGGAAGGGACGAGCAGTACTTC. As protein: CASSLSGQGRDEQYF.

Here the CDR3 reads CASSPWGLAGVSIEQFF. CDR3 sequence (DNA): TGTGCCAGCAGCCCATGGGGACTAGCGGGAGTAAGCATTGAGCAGTTCTTC. This rearrangement joins TRBV7-9 to TRBJ2-1, with TRBD2 matching 14 bases. J gave up 9 bases and V 5 bases, and 12 bases lay outside the gene matches. The V gene's germline CDR1 is SEHNR and CDR2 FQNEAQ (reference sequence). The CDR3 extends over 17 amino acids.

The chain links TRBV7-6 to TRBJ1-4, with a tentative D call TRBD1 (5 bases). V shed 3 bases and J shed 6 bases, with 8 bases lying between them. The CDR3 length is 13 residues. Germline values: CDR1 SGHVS, CDR2 FNYEAQ. DNA for the CDR3: TGTGCCAGCAGCTTCTGGGGGGATGAAAAACTGTTTTTT. This gives the protein CASSFWGDEKLFF.

This chain links TRBV19 with TRBJ2-3, with TRBD2 identical over 7 bases. CDR1 and CDR2 (germline): LNHDA, SQIVND (reference sequence). This CDR3 comprises 13 residues. J gave up 6 bases and V 6 bases, and 6 bases lay outside the gene matches. The CDR3 region has the DNA TGTGCCAGTAGAACTAGCGCCGAGGATACGCAGTATTTT. Residues: CASRTSAEDTQYF.

V is TRBV24-1 and J is TRBJ1-4; 8 nucleotides align to TRBD1. J was trimmed by 5 bases and V by 5 bases; bases with no gene match: 0. The CDR3 length is 13 residues. Germline V lookup: CDR1 KGHDR, CDR2 SFDVKD. Written as DNA, the CDR3 is TGTGCCACCAGTGGGACAGGGAATGAAAAACTGTTTTTT. Its protein product is CATSGTGNEKLFF.

The chain combines TRBV9 with TRBJ2-1, with D maybe TRBD1 (5 bases). Trimming took 0 bases from V and 2 from J, leaving 9 bases between them. CDR3 length: 15 amino acids. Germline CDR1 SGDLS, CDR2 YYNGEE. The CDR3 nucleotides are TGTGCCAGCAGCGTAGCCGGACAACCCTACAATGAGCAGTTCTTC. Protein product: CASSVAGQPYNEQFF.

The chain joins TRBV28 to TRBJ1-2; 7 positions agree with TRBD1. The germline gives CDR1 MDHEN, CDR2 SYDVKM. The CDR3 extends over 13 amino acids. The trim removed 3 bases at V and 7 bases at J, leaving 5 bases unmatched. The CDR3, as DNA: TGTGCCAGCAGTTTGGGACAGCCATTTGGCTACACCTTC. Translated: CASSLGQPFGYTF.

The chain couples TRBV4-3 to TRBJ1-2, with a possible D match to TRBD1 (6 bases). The germline CDR1 and CDR2 sequences are LGHNA and YSLEER. The CDR3 runs 14 residues. V lost 6 bases to trimming and J lost 7 bases, with 18 bases between them. This chain's CDR3 is CASRLNRVRGGYTF. CDR3 coding DNA: TGCGCCAGCAGACTTAACAGGGTCAGGGGTGGCTACACCTTC.

The chain uses TRBV7-2 and TRBJ1-6; TRBD1 agrees at 10 bases. Trimming at V came to 4 bases and at J to 12 bases, leaving 3 bases not matched to a gene. Germline assignment: CDR1 SGHTA and CDR2 FQGNSA. The CDR3 has 13 amino acids. CDR3 coding DNA: TGTGCCAGCAGCTCGGACAGGGGGGAACCCCTCCACTTT. Its protein is CASSSDRGEPLHF.

V and J are TRBV12-3 or TRBV12-4 and TRBJ2-2; the D is unclear. Between the trimmed V and J ends, which lost 4 bases and 3 bases, there was a span of 6 bases. The CDR3 extends over 13 amino acids. Written as DNA, the CDR3 is TGTGCCAGCAGTTCCACATACACCGGGGAGCTGTTTTTT. As protein: CASSSTYTGELFF.

The chain is built from TRBV2 and TRBJ1-2; D is uncertain. Germline V lookup: CDR1 SNHLY, CDR2 FYNNEI. This CDR3 has 13 amino acids. V was trimmed by 3 bases and J by 1 base, leaving 6 bases between them. The CDR3 here is CASSDPGNYGYTF. The CDR3 DNA sequence: TGTGCCAGCAGTGATCCGGGTAACTATGGCTACACCTTC.

The chain links TRBV6-2 or TRBV6-3 to TRBJ1-2; no clear D. V lost 0 bases to trimming and J lost 0 bases, with 11 bases between them. The CDR3 has 16 residues. CDR1 is MNHEY, CDR2 SVGEGT, per germline. CDR3 region: CASSYSVAPSNYGYTF. In DNA form, the CDR3 reads TGTGCCAGCAGTTACTCGGTAGCCCCATCTAACTATGGCTACACCTTC.

This chain's CDR3 is CASSLDSGPYNEQFF. DNA for the CDR3: TGTGCCAGCAGTTTGGATAGCGGGCCCTACAATGAGCAGTTCTTC. The chain joins TRBV28 to TRBJ2-1, with 7 nucleotides matching TRBD2. Losses at the gene ends were 3 bases for V and 2 bases for J; bases not matched to a gene: 4. The CDR3 covers 15 residues. CDR1 and CDR2 from the germline V gene are MDHEN and SYDVKM.

V gene TRBV18 combines with J gene TRBJ1-1; TRBD1 matches at 10 bases. This CDR3 region has 14 residues. Trimming took 3 bases from V and 3 from J; bases not matched to a gene: 1. Per the germline V gene, CDR1 is KGHSH and CDR2 is LQKENI. The CDR3 region is CASSPGTGDTEAFF. The CDR3 DNA is TGTGCCAGCTCACCCGGGACAGGGGACACTGAAGCTTTCTTT.

V and J are TRBV11-2 and TRBJ2-3; 8 bases are shared with TRBD1. This CDR3 spans 15 amino acids. Per germline, CDR1 SGHAT and CDR2 FQNNGV. V lost 5 bases and J lost 5; bases outside the gene matches: 9. Here the CDR3 DNA reads TGTGCCAGCAGCCCCCGGACAGGGAGGATAGATACGCAGTATTTT. It yields the protein CASSPRTGRIDTQYF.

The chain employs TRBV10-2 and TRBJ2-1; TRBD2 matches 9 bases. This CDR3 has 15 amino acids. The V and J ends lost 6 bases and 5 bases, in that order; junction bases with no gene match: 8. The germline CDR1 and CDR2 sequences are WSHSY and SAAADI. Here the CDR3 DNA reads TGCGCCAGCAGGGAAGTAGCGGGAGCGAACAATGAGCAGTTCTTC. Residues: CASREVAGANNEQFF.